Many counts were recorded for the clone carrying this T cell receptor beta chain. The data stem from a study of tumor and adjacent non-tumor tissue in lung cancer. Germline V lookup: CDR1 DFQATT, CDR2 SNEGSKA (reference sequence). The V end lost 0 bases, the J end lost 7 bases, and 16 bases lay between the germline ends. The CDR3 runs to 15 residues. The template was RNA from unsorted bulk tissue. TCRbeta libraries were built with three rounds of nested PCR, modified from ARM-PCR. From the multiplex PCR reads, TCRdb called clonotypes with MiXCR, one entry per CDR3 protein. The sample contains about 110,000 distinct CDR3 sequences, 60% to 80% of which appear only once.

Sequenced sample: lung tumor tissue. The V gene is TRBV20-1, the J gene TRBJ1-5; no clear D. This clonotype was obtained from a woman aged 60-75 years with non-small cell lung cancer. The CDR3 DNA is TGCAGTGCTAGAGATCCGGGAGGTAGGGAACAGCCCCAGCATTTT. Its protein is CSARDPGGREQPQHF.